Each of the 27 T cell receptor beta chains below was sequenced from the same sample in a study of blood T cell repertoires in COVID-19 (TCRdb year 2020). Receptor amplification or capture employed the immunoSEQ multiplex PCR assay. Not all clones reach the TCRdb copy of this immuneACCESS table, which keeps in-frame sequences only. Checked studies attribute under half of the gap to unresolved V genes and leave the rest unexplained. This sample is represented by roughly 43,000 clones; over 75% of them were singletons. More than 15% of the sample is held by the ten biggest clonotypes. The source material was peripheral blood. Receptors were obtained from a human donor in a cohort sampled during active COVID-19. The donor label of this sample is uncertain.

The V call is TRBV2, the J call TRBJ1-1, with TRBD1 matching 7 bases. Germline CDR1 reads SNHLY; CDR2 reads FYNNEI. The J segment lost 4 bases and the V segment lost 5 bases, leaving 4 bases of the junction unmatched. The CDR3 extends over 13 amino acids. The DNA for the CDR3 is TGTGCCAGCAGTCGACAGGGTGGCACTGAAGCTTTCTTT. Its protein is CASSRQGGTEAFF.

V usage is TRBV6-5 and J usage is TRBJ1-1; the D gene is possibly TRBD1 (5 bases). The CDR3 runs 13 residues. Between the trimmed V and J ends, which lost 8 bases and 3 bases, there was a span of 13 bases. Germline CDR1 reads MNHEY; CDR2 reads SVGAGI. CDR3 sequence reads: CASSTREDTEAFF. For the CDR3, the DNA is TGTGCCAGCTCGACCAGGGAGGACACTGAAGCTTTCTTT.

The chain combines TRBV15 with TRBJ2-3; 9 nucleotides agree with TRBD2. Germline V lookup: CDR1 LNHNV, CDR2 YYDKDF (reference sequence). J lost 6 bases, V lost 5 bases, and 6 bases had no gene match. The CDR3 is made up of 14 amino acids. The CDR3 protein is CATSAGGPSDTQYF. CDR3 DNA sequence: TGTGCCACCAGCGCGGGGGGGCCCTCGGATACGCAGTATTTT.

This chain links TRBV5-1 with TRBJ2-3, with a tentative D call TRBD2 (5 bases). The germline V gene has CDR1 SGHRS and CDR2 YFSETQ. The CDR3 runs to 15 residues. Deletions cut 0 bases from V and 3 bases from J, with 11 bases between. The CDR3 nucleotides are TGCGCCAGCAGCTTGGCCGGGGATCTGACAGATACGCAGTATTTT. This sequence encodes CASSLAGDLTDTQYF.

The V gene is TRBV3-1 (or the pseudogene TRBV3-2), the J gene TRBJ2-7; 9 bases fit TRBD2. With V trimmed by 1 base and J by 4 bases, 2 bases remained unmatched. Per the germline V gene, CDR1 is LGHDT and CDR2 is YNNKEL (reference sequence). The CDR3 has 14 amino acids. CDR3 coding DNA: TGTGCCAGCAGCCAAGGGACTAGCGTTTACGAGCAGTACTTC. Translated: CASSQGTSVYEQYF.

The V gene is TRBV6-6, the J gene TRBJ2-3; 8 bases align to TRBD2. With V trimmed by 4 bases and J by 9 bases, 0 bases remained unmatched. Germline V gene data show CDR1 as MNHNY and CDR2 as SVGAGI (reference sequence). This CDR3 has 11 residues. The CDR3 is CASSLAGTQYF. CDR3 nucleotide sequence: TGTGCCAGCAGTTTAGCGGGGACGCAGTATTTT.

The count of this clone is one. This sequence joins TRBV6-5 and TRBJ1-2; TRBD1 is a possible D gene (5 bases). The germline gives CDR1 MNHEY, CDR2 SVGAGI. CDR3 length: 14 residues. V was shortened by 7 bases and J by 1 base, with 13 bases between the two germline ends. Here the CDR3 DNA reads TGTGCCAGCAAAAGGGGTCAGAATAACTATGGCTACACCTTC. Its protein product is CASKRGQNNYGYTF.

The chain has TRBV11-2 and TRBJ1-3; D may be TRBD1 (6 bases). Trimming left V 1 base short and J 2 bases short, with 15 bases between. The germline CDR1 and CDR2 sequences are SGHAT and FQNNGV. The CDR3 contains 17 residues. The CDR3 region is CASSLGPTGSTGNTIYF. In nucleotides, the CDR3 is TGTGCCAGCAGCTTAGGCCCGACAGGATCTACTGGAAACACCATATATTTT.

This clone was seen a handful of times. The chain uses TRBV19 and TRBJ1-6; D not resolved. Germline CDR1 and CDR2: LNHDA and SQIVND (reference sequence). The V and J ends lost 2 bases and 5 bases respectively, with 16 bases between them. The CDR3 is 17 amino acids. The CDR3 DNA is TGTGCCAGTAGTATATCCGGATCGGGATCTAATAATTCACCCCTCCACTTT. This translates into CASSISGSGSNNSPLHF.

This CDR3 reads CASSQEGETSYEQYF. In nucleotides, the CDR3 is TGTGCCAGCAGCCAAGAAGGGGAAACCTCCTACGAGCAGTACTTC. The chain recombines TRBV14 with TRBJ2-7; D might be TRBD1 (5 bases). The CDR3 has 15 amino acids. Trimming left V 0 bases short and J 0 bases short, with 9 bases between. Germline values: CDR1 SGHDN, CDR2 FVKESK. The full variable domain, completed using reference TRBV14 and TRBJ2-7, is EAGVTQFPSHSVIEKGQTVTLRCDPISGHDNLYWYRRVMGKEIKFLLHFVKESKQDESGMPNNRFLAERTGGTYSTLKVQPAELEDSGVYFCASSQEGETSYEQYFGPGTRLTVT.

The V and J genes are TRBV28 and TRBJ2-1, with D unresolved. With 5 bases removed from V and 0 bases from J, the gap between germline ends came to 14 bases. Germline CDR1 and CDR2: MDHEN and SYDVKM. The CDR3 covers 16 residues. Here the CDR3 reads CASSTHPPSSYNEQFF. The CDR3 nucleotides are TGTGCCAGCAGTACACACCCCCCTAGCTCCTACAATGAGCAGTTCTTC.

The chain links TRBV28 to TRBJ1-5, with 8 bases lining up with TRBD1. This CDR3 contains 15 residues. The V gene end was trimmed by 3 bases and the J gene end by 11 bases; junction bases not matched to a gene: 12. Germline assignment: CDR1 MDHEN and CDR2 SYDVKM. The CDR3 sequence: CASSFLGQVLEAQHF. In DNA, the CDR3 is TGTGCCAGCAGTTTCCTGGGACAGGTCCTTGAAGCCCAGCATTTT.

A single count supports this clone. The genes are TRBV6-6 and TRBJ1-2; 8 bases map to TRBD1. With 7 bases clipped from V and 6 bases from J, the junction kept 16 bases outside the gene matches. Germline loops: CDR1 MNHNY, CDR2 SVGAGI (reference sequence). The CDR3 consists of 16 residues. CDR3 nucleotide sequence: TGTGCCAGCACCGAAGAGGGTCAGGGGGCAAGACATGGCTACACCTTC. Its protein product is CASTEEGQGARHGYTF.

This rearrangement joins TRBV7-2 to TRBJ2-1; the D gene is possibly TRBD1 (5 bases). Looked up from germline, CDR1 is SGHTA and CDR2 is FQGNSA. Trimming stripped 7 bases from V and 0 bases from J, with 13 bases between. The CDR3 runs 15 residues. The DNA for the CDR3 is TGTGCCAGCACCCCGACAGTCGGCTCCTACAATGAGCAGTTCTTC. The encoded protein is CASTPTVGSYNEQFF. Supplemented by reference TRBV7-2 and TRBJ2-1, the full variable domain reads GAGVSQSPSNKVTEKGKDVELRCDPISGHTALYWYRQSLGQGLEFLIYFQGNSAPDKSGLPSDRFSAERTGGSVSTLTIQRTQQEDSAVYLCASTPTVGSYNEQFFGPGTRLTVL.

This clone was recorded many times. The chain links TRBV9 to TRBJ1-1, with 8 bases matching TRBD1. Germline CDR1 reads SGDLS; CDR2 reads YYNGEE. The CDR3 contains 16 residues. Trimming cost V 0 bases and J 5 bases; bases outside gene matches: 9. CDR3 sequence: CASSVGQGARLTEAFF. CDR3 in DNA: TGTGCCAGCAGCGTAGGGCAGGGGGCGAGGTTAACTGAAGCTTTCTTT.

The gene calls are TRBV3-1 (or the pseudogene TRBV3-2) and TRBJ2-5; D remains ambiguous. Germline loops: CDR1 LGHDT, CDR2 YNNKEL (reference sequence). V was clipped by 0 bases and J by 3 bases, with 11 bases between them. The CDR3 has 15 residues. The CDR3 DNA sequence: TGTGCCAGCAGCCAAGATCGAGGTTTAGAAGAGACCCAGTACTTC. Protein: CASSQDRGLEETQYF.

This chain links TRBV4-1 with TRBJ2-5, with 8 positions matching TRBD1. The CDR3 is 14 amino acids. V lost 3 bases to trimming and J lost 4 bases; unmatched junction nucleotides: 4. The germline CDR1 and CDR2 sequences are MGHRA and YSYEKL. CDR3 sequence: CASSHTGTGETQYF. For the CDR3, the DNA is TGCGCCAGCAGCCATACCGGGACAGGAGAGACCCAGTACTTC.

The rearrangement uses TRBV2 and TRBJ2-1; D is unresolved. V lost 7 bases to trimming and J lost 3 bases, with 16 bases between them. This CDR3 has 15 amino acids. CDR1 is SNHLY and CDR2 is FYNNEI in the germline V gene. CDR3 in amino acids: CASIQAPRSYNEQFF. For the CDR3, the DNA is TGTGCCAGCATCCAGGCCCCCCGCAGCTACAATGAGCAGTTCTTC.

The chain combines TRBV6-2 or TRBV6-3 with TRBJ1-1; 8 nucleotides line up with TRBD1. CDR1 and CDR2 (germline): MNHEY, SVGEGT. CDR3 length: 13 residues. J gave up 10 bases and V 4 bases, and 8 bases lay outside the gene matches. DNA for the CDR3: TGTGCCAGCAGTTTCGGACAGGGAGGAAGAGCTTTCTTT. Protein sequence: CASSFGQGGRAFF.

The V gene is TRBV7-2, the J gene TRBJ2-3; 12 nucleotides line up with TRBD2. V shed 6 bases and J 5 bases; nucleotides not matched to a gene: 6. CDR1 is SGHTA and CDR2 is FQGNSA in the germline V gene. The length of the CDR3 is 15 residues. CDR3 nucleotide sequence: TGTGCCAGCAGGTTCACTAGCGGGGGGCTAGATACGCAGTATTTT. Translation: CASRFTSGGLDTQYF. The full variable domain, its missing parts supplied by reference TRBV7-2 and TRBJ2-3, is GAGVSQSPSNKVTEKGKDVELRCDPISGHTALYWYRQSLGQGLEFLIYFQGNSAPDKSGLPSDRFSAERTGGSVSTLTIQRTQQEDSAVYLCASRFTSGGLDTQYFGPGTRLTVL.

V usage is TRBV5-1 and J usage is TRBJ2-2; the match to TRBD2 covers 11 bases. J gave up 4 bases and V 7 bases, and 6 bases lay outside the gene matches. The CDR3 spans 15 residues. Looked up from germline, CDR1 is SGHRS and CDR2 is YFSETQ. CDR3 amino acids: CASADSGGATGELFF. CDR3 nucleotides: TGCGCCAGCGCAGATAGCGGGGGGGCCACCGGGGAGCTGTTTTTT.

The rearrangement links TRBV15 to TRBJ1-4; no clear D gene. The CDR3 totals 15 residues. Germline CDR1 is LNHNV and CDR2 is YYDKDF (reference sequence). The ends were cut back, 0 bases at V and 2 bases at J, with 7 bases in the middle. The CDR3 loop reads CATSRERGTNEKLFF. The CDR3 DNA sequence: TGTGCCACCAGCAGAGAACGGGGTACTAATGAAAAACTGTTTTTT. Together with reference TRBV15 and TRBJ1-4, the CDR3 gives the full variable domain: DAMVIQNPRYQVTQFGKPVTLSCSQTLNHNVMYWYQQKSSQAPKLLFHYYDKDFNNEADTPDNFQSRRPNTSFCFLDIRSPGLGDTAMYLCATSRERGTNEKLFFGSGTQLSVL.

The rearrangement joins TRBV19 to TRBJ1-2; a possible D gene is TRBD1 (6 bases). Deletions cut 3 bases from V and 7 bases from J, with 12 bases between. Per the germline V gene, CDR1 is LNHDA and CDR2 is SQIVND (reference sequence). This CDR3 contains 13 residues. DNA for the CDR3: TGTGCCAGTAGTATTGGGGGCGGAATTGGCTACACCTTC. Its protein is CASSIGGGIGYTF.

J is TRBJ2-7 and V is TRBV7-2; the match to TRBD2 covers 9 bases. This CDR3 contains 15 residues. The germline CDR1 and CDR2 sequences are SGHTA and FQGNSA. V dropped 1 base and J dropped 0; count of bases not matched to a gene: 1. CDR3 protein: CASSLGGGASYEQYF. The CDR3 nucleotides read TGTGCCAGCAGCTTAGGCGGGGGGGCCTCCTACGAGCAGTACTTC.

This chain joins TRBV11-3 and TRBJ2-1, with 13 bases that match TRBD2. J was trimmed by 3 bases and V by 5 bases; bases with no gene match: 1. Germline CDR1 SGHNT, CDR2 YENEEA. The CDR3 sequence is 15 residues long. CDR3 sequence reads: CASSRLAGGYNEQFF. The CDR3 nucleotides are TGTGCCAGCAGCCGACTAGCGGGGGGCTACAATGAGCAGTTCTTC.

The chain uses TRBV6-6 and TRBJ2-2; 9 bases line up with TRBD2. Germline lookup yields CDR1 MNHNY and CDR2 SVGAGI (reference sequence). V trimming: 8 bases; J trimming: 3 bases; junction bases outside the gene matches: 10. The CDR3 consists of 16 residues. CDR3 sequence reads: CASQARLAEYTGELFF. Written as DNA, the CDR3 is TGTGCCAGCCAGGCCCGACTAGCGGAGTACACCGGGGAGCTGTTTTTT.

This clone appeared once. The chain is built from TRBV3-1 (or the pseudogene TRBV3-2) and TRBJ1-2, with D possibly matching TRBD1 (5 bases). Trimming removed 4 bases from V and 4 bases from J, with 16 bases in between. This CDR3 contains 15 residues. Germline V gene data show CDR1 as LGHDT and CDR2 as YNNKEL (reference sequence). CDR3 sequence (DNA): TGTGCCAGCAGCCGGGGCCCCTCCGGGGGCTATGGCTACACCTTC. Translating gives CASSRGPSGGYGYTF.